This TCR beta chain was found in a study of OX40 agonist ivuxolimab in advanced cancers. Measured with immunoSEQ multiplex PCR; TCRdb has only the in-frame clones, and not every one. The table has over 65,000 clones, more than 85% seen once. V shed 4 bases and J 12 bases; nucleotides not matched to a gene: 6. Germline CDR1 MDHEN, CDR2 SYDVKM. The CDR3 runs to 11 residues. The gene calls are TRBV28 and TRBJ2-7, with TRBD2 identical over 7 bases. This clonotype originated in an adult with an advanced solid tumor such as melanoma, head and neck, liver or kidney cancer. The source was CD4+ or CD8+ T cells sorted from blood, collected in a trial of the OX40 agonist ivuxolimab. The DNA for the CDR3 is TGTGCCAGCAGTTCCCGACTAGCCTCGTACTTC. It is translated as CASSSRLASYF.